This T cell receptor (beta chain) was obtained from a study of OX40 agonist ivuxolimab in advanced cancers. For the study at large: The treatment was a fully human IgG2 OX40 agonist, ivuxolimab. Study-level points and caveats: The study found among the lowest clonal expansion in partial responders at 0.1-3.0 mg/kg. More expanded clones were seen, on average, in CD8+ T cells than in CD4+.

Regarding this clone: Its antigen is unknown.

Assay: immunoSEQ multiplex PCR; the TCRdb copy retains only in-frame clones and omits some. Among about 19,000 clones listed, about 89% were seen once. The clonotype originates from an adult with an advanced solid tumor such as melanoma, head and neck, liver or kidney cancer. The specimen comprised CD4+ or CD8+ T cells sorted from blood, sampled in a trial of the OX40 agonist ivuxolimab.

The CDR3 loop is CASSPRGLPYEQYF. The DNA of the CDR3 is TGTGCCAGCAGTCCACGGGGACTTCCCTACGAGCAGTACTTC. This chain joins TRBV14 and TRBJ2-7; D may be TRBD2 (6 bases). Germline-derived CDR1 and CDR2 are SGHDN and FVKESK. The ends were cut back, 6 bases at V and 2 bases at J, with 14 bases in the middle. This CDR3 spans 14 amino acids. Complete variable domain (other parts from reference TRBV14 and TRBJ2-7): EAGVTQFPSHSVIEKGQTVTLRCDPISGHDNLYWYRRVMGKEIKFLLHFVKESKQDESGMPNNRFLAERTGGTYSTLKVQPAELEDSGVYFCASSPRGLPYEQYFGPGTRLTVT.